This T cell receptor (beta chain) originates from a study of OX40 agonist ivuxolimab in advanced cancers. Overall study context: Partial responses were recorded for three patients, including one with hepatocellular carcinoma and two with cutaneous melanoma.

Patients were excluded for autoimmune disease history or systemic immunosuppression. As to this clone: Its specificity is unknown.

V was trimmed by 2 bases and J by 5 bases, leaving 13 bases between them. This CDR3 contains 14 residues. Germline loops: CDR1 SGHKS, CDR2 YYEKEE (reference sequence). Sequenced by immunoSEQ multiplex PCR; TCRdb stores in-frame clones only, minus some. The repertoire holds approximately 65,000 clones, with around 85% as singletons. Overall study findings and caveats: Antigen specificity was not determined for the expanded peripheral T cells. Clonal expansion was among the lowest in partial responders at 0.1-3.0 mg/kg, especially CD8+.

The clonotype was recovered from an adult with an advanced solid tumor such as melanoma, head and neck, liver or kidney cancer. The source material was CD4+ or CD8+ T cells sorted from blood, sampled in a trial of the OX40 agonist ivuxolimab. The V call is TRBV5-5, the J call TRBJ2-5; maybe TRBD1 (5 bases). CDR3 loop: CASSLSGLGETQYF. CDR3 DNA: TGTGCCAGCAGCTTATCAGGGTTGGGGGAGACCCAGTACTTC.